The T cell receptor beta chain under discussion was sequenced for a study of patients and donors after allogeneic stem cell transplantation. Via MiXCR, TCRdb re-called the RT-PCR reads, giving one row per CDR3 protein. The data hold roughly 150,000 distinct CDR3 sequences, with nearly 25% observed a single time. V gave up 3 bases and J gave up 5 bases, with 7 bases separating them. Germline CDR1 and CDR2: SQVTM and ANQGSEA. This CDR3 contains 11 residues. This clonotype has more than one count but fewer than ten. The receptor was derived from a human donor who was either an allogeneic HSCT recipient or a stem cell or donor lymphocyte infusion donor (not recorded which). It is not recorded whose cells these are; they may come from a transplant donor. V is TRBV29-1 and J is TRBJ1-2, with D possibly being TRBD1 (6 bases). Sequencing input: blood, either unsorted or a sorted T cell fraction (not recorded which). CDR3 bases: TGCAGCGTTGACGGACAGTATGGCTACACCTTC. It yields the protein CSVDGQYGYTF.